This T cell receptor (beta chain) was identified in a study of vaccination effects on CD4 cells after COVID-19. Overall study: Post-vaccine draws lagged the second dose by a median of 72 days.

The sample holds a few counts of this clone. Its antigen remains unknown. Isolation of CD4+ T cells took place after less than twelve days of culture. Vaccine administered to participants consisted of two doses of either BNT162b2 or mRNA-1273. Cultures got half-medium changes with IL-2 on days 3 and 7. CDR1 is LNHNV, CDR2 YYDKDF, per germline (reference sequence). The V end was cut by 4 bases, the J end by 4 bases, with 16 bases between. The CDR3 has 16 residues. Sequencing was performed with immunoSEQ multiplex PCR; in TCRdb, only in-frame clones are kept and a portion is missing. This table holds about 40,000 clones, around 66% found once.

The chain couples TRBV15 to TRBJ1-4; D is undetermined. The source of this sequence is a human donor who received a COVID-19 vaccine. The specimen comprised CD4+ T cells from PBMCs cultured without peptide, sampled after COVID-19 vaccination. CDR3: CATSIRTATFNEKLFF. CDR3 nucleotides: TGTGCCACCAGCATAAGGACGGCGACATTTAATGAAAAACTGTTTTTT.